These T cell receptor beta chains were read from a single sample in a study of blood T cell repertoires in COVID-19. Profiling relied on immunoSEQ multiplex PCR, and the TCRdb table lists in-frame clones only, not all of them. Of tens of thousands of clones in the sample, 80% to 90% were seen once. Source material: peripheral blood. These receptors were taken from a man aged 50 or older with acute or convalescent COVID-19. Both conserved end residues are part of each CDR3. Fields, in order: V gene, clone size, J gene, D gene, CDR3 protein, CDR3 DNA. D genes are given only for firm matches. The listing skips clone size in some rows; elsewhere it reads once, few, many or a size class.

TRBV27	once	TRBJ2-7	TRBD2	CASRLAGGDEQYF	TGTGCCAGCCGACTAGCGGGAGGAGACGAGCAGTACTTC
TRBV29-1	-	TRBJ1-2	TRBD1	CSVGDREANGYTF	TGCAGCGTTGGAGACAGGGAAGCAAATGGCTACACCTTC
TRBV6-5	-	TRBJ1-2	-	CASSYTGDGYTF	TGTGCCAGCAGTTATACAGGAGATGGCTACACCTTC
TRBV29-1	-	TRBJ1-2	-	CSVGLLASYGYTF	TGCAGCGTTGGCCTACTAGCTTCCTATGGCTACACCTTC
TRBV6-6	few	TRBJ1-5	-	CASTPQLNQPQHF	TGTGCCAGCACGCCACAGCTAAATCAGCCCCAGCATTTT
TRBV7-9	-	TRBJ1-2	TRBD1	CASSVAGTGDGYTF	TGTGCCAGCAGCGTAGCCGGGACAGGGGATGGCTACACCTTC
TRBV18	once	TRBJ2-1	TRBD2	CASSPGRAEQFF	TGTGCCAGCTCACCAGGGAGGGCTGAGCAGTTCTTC
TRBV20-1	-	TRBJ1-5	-	CSASQGKVQPQHF	TGCAGTGCTAGTCAGGGTAAGGTTCAGCCCCAGCATTTT
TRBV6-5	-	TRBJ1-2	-	CASRGTTGSNGYTF	TGTGCCAGCAGGGGGACCACAGGGAGTAATGGCTACACCTTC
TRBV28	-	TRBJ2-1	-	CASSKTGARDEQFF	TGTGCCAGCAGTAAAACGGGAGCGCGGGATGAGCAGTTCTTC
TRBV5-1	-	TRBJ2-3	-	CASSLVAVTEDTQYF	TGCGCCAGCAGCTTGGTTGCGGTTACGGAAGATACGCAGTATTTT
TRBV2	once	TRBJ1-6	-	CASRNRVLGSPLHF	TGTGCCAGCAGAAACAGGGTTCTGGGCTCACCCCTCCACTTT
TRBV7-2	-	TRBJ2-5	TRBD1	CASSLIHGQGRETQYF	TGTGCCAGCAGCTTAATTCACGGACAGGGTCGGGAGACCCAGTACTTC
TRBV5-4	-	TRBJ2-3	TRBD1	CASSLGQGADTQYF	TGTGCCAGCAGCTTGGGACAGGGTGCGGATACGCAGTATTTT
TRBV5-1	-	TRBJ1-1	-	CASSSGLLNTEAFF	TGCGCCAGCAGCTCGGGACTGTTGAACACTGAAGCTTTCTTT
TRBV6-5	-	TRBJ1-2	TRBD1	CASRDGTGKSGYTF	TGTGCCAGCAGGGATGGGACAGGGAAGAGTGGCTACACCTTC
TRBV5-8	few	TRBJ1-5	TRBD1	CASSLAAGQGRQPQHF	TGTGCCAGCAGCTTGGCCGCGGGACAGGGGAGGCAGCCCCAGCATTTT
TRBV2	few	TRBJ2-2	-	CASSGRSGELFF	TGTGCCAGCAGCGGGAGATCCGGGGAGCTGTTTTTT
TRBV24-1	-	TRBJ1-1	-	CATSDLNTGEAFF	TGTGCCACCAGTGATTTGAATACAGGCGAAGCTTTCTTT
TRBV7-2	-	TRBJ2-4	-	CASSLESGMPKNIQYF	TGTGCCAGCAGCTTAGAATCAGGGATGCCCAAAAACATTCAGTACTTC
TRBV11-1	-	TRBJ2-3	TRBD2	CASSFPGLAGVDTQYF	TGTGCCAGCAGCTTCCCGGGACTAGCGGGAGTTGATACGCAGTATTTT
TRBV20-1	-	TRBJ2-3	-	CSAIRGNTQYF	TGCAGTGCTATTAGGGGGAATACGCAGTATTTT
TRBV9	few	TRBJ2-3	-	CASSLLTGKDTQYF	TGTGCCAGCAGCCTCCTTACAGGGAAAGATACGCAGTATTTT
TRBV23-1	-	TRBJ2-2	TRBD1	CASSPDCRGRRDGELFF	TGCGCCAGCAGTCCCGACTGCAGGGGGCGCCGGGACGGGGAGCTGTTTTTT
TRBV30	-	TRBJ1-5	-	CAWSGGGNQPQHF	TGTGCCTGGAGTGGGGGGGGGAATCAGCCCCAGCATTTT
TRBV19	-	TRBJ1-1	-	CATAGADEAFF	TGTGCCACCGCGGGGGCCGATGAAGCTTTCTTT
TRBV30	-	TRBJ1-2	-	CAWSSYNYGYTF	TGTGCCTGGAGTAGCTATAACTATGGCTACACCTTC
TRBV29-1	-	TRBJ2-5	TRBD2	CSARLAETQYF	TGCAGCGCTAGACTAGCTGAGACCCAGTACTTC
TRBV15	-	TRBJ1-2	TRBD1	CATSTRTGDNYGYTF	TGTGCCACCAGCACACGTACAGGGGATAACTATGGCTACACCTTC
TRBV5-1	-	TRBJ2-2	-	CASSQRTGANTGELFF	TGCGCCAGCAGCCAGCGGACGGGTGCGAACACCGGGGAGCTGTTTTTT
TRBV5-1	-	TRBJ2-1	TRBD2	CASSLGGTSGRNEQFF	TGCGCCAGCAGCTTGGGCGGGACTAGCGGACGGAATGAGCAGTTCTTC
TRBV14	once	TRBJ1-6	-	CASSQGWNSPLHF	TGTGCCAGTTCACAGGGATGGAATTCACCCCTCCACTTT
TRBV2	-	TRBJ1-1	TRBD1	CASRADRMNTEAFF	TGTGCCAGCAGGGCGGACAGGATGAACACTGAAGCTTTCTTT
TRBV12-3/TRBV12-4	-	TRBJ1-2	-	CASSLAPGIGYTF	TGTGCCAGCAGTTTAGCGCCGGGGATCGGCTACACCTTC
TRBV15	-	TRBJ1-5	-	CATSRGGGTNQPQHF	TGTGCCACCAGCAGAGGAGGGGGTACTAATCAGCCCCAGCATTTT
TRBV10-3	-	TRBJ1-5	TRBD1	CAISGDRNQPQHF	TGTGCCATCAGTGGGGACAGAAATCAGCCCCAGCATTTT
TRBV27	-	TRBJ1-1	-	CASSFNRANTEAFF	TGTGCCAGCAGTTTCAACAGAGCGAACACTGAAGCTTTCTTT
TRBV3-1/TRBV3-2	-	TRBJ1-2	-	CASGIRGASGYTF	TGTGCCAGCGGTATAAGGGGTGCGTCTGGCTACACCTTC
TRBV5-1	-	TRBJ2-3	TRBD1	CASSLKGGPDTQYF	TGCGCCAGCAGCTTGAAAGGGGGCCCAGATACGCAGTATTTT
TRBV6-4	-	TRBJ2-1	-	CASSDRRVGGYNEQFF	TGTGCCAGCAGTGACCGCCGGGTTGGTGGGTACAATGAGCAGTTCTTC
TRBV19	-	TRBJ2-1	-	CASSLAEGYNEQFF	TGTGCCAGTAGCTTAGCGGAGGGCTACAATGAGCAGTTCTTC
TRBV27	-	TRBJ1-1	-	CASSLSWALNTEAFF	TGTGCCAGCAGTTTATCGTGGGCCCTGAACACTGAAGCTTTCTTT
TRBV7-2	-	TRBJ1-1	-	CASSPTANTEAFF	TGTGCCAGCAGCCCAACTGCCAACACTGAAGCTTTCTTT